This T cell receptor (beta chain) is drawn from a study of neurological immune-mediated disorders. As for the study in general: Relapsing-remitting patients made up most of the roughly 34 multiple sclerosis patients, and secondary progressive patients made up 3.

The time point denotes: longitudinal time-point 2. Unsorted libraries were prepared from 2 million PBMCs held at -80 C. Synthesis of cDNA was performed by 5'RACE using 10-nucleotide random UMIs. TCRdb re-called the 5' RACE reads through MiXCR, storing one row per CDR3 protein. The data show tens of thousands of distinct CDR3 sequences, approximately 6% seen once. This clonotype has ten or more counts. Its target is not known. This CDR3 spans 14 amino acids. V lost 0 bases and J 7 bases, leaving 13 bases between the germline ends. CDR1 is DFQATT, CDR2 SNEGSKA, per germline (reference sequence). Study observations and caveats: TCR-beta repertoires seemed private in all groups, with no expanded CDR3 amino acid sequences shared.

This clonotype was obtained from a woman aged 60-75 years with multiple sclerosis. V gene TRBV20-1 combines with J gene TRBJ2-1; D is uncertain. Material for sequencing was PBMCs. CDR3 nucleotide sequence: TGCAGTGCTAGAGATTTCTCCAGAGGTAATGAGCAGTTCTTC. This gives the protein CSARDFSRGNEQFF.